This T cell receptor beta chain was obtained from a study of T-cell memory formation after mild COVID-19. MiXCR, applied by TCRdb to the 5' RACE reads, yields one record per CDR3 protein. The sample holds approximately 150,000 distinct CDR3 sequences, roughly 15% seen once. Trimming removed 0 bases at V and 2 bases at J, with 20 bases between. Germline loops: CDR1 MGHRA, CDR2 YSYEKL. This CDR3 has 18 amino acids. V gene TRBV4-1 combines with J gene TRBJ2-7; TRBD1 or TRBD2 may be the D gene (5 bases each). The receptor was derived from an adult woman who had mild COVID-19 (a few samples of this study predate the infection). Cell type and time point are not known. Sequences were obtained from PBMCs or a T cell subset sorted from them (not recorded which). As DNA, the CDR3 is TGCGCCAGCAGCCAAGAAATGGAAAGGAGACGGGGCCCCTACGAGCAGTACTTC. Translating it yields CASSQEMERRRGPYEQYF.